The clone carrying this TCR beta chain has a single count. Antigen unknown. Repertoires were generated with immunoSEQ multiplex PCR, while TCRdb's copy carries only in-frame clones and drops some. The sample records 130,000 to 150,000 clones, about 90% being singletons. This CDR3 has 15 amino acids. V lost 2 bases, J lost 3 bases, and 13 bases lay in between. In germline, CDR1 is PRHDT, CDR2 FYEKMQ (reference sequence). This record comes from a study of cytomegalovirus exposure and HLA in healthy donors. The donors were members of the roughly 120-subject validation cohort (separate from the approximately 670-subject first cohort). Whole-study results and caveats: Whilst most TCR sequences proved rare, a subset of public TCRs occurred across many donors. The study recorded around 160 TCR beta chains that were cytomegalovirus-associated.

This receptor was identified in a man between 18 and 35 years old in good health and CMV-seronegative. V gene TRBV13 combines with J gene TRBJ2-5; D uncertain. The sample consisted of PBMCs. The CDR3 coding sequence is TGTGCCAGCAGCTTAAACCAGGATTACAAAGAGACCCAGTACTTC. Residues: CASSLNQDYKETQYF.